The 9 T cell receptor beta chains below come from one sample, sequenced in a study of blood T cell repertoires in COVID-19. Method: immunoSEQ multiplex PCR; TCRdb's copy keeps in-frame clones and lacks some. The repertoire holds roughly 100,000 clones, with approximately 77% as singletons. What was sequenced was peripheral blood. These receptors were obtained from a woman of 80 years or more with acute or convalescent COVID-19.

The sample holds one count of this clone. V and J are TRBV7-6 and TRBJ2-1; TRBD1 matches at 9 bases. In germline, CDR1 is SGHVS, CDR2 FNYEAQ. V lost 5 bases to trimming and J lost 2 bases; unmatched junction nucleotides: 7. This CDR3 is built from 16 residues. For the CDR3, the DNA is TGTGCCAGCAGCCCGCGGGACAGGGTAACCTACAATGAGCAGTTCTTC. Translated: CASSPRDRVTYNEQFF.

This sequence joins TRBV6-5 and TRBJ1-6; D remains ambiguous. CDR1 is MNHEY, CDR2 SVGAGI, per germline. The V end lost 3 bases, the J end lost 9 bases, and 15 bases lay between the germline ends. This CDR3 is built from 15 residues. CDR3 residues: CASSYQLMVSSPLHF. The CDR3 coding sequence is TGTGCCAGCAGTTATCAACTCATGGTTAGTTCACCCCTCCACTTT.

The rearrangement uses TRBV6-5 and TRBJ2-3, with 13 positions matching TRBD2. Trimming took 7 bases from V and 5 from J; bases not matched to a gene: 3. Germline V CDR1 and CDR2: MNHEY, SVGAGI. CDR3 length: 14 amino acids. The CDR3 DNA sequence: TGTGCCAGCACCGGACTAGCGGGAGTAGATACGCAGTATTTT. Its translation is CASTGLAGVDTQYF.

The CDR3, as DNA: TGTGCCAGCAGCTTAAGCAGGGGGCGGTCCCACGAGCAGTACTTC. As protein: CASSLSRGRSHEQYF. The rearrangement uses TRBV11-2 and TRBJ2-7; TRBD1 matches 8 bases. This CDR3 has 15 residues. The V and J ends lost 2 bases and 5 bases, in that order; junction bases with no gene match: 8. Germline lookup yields CDR1 SGHAT and CDR2 FQNNGV.

This rearrangement joins TRBV25-1 to TRBJ1-1; D is undetermined. Germline V gives CDR1 MGHDK, CDR2 SYGVNS. The V end was cut by 3 bases, the J end by 1 base, with 9 bases between. The CDR3 is made up of 14 amino acids. The CDR3 DNA reads TGTGCCAGCAGTGATTATACAAGGAACACTGAAGCTTTCTTT. It specifies CASSDYTRNTEAFF.

This clone has just one count. V gene TRBV3-1 (or the pseudogene TRBV3-2) combines with J gene TRBJ1-5, with 10 bases aligning to TRBD1. Looked up from germline, CDR1 is LGHDT and CDR2 is YNNKEL (reference sequence). Unmatched junction bases numbered 10, after V lost 3 bases and J lost 5 bases. There are 17 residues in the CDR3. CDR3 protein: CASSQGGTGDLDQPQHF. CDR3 nucleotide sequence: TGTGCCAGCAGCCAGGGTGGGACAGGGGATCTCGATCAGCCCCAGCATTTT.

This chain links TRBV28 with TRBJ2-7, with TRBD2 matching 8 bases. V lost 4 bases and J lost 7; bases outside the gene matches: 12. This CDR3 has 15 residues. Per germline, CDR1 MDHEN and CDR2 SYDVKM. The CDR3 DNA reads TGTGCCAGCAGTTCCCCTGGGAGCGGGAGTGGAGAGCAGTACTTC. Protein: CASSSPGSGSGEQYF.

The chain recombines TRBV28 with TRBJ1-2, with 7 positions matching TRBD1. Germline CDR1 is MDHEN and CDR2 is SYDVKM. The V and J ends lost 5 bases and 4 bases, in that order; junction bases with no gene match: 7. The CDR3 extends over 14 amino acids. As DNA, the CDR3 is TGTGCCAGCAGTAACCGGGGGACAGCCTATGGCTACACCTTC. It codes for CASSNRGTAYGYTF.

This chain links TRBV7-9 with TRBJ2-7, with 8 positions matching TRBD1. J lost 4 bases, V lost 4 bases, and 9 bases had no gene match. The CDR3 sequence is 15 residues long. Germline V gives CDR1 SEHNR, CDR2 FQNEAQ (reference sequence). The DNA for the CDR3 is TGTGCCAGCAGCTCACCGGGACAGGCCACTTACGAGCAGTACTTC. It translates to CASSSPGQATYEQYF.